A selection of T cell receptor beta chains follows, all from one sample in a study of shared clonotypes between healthy human individuals. The table came from immunoSEQ multiplex PCR; TCRdb's copy has only in-frame clones and leaves some out. Among 330,000 or so clones listed, roughly 70% were seen once. Sequencing was done on a sample of memory CD4+ T cells sorted from blood. These receptors all stem from a man between 25 and 39 years old in good health. The CDR3 runs from the conserved cysteine through the conserved F or W. Each record gives: clone size, V gene, J gene, D gene, CDR3 DNA, CDR3 protein. The D gene is left open where the match is weak. Part of the rows lack a size; the others show once, few, many or a class for expanded clones.

clone_size: .
v_call: TRBV5-1
j_call: TRBJ2-7
d_call: .
cdr3_nt: TGCGCCAGCAGCTTGAGGGCGGGAGAGCAGTACTTC
cdr3_aa: CASSLRAGEQYF

clone_size: .
v_call: TRBV11-3
j_call: TRBJ1-1
d_call: .
cdr3_nt: TGTGCCAGCAGCTTAGATCGGGGTACGAACACTGAAGCTTTCTTT
cdr3_aa: CASSLDRGTNTEAFF

clone_size: .
v_call: TRBV15
j_call: TRBJ2-1
d_call: TRBD2
cdr3_nt: TGTGCCACCGGTAGCGGGGGCTCCTACAATGAGCAGTTCTTC
cdr3_aa: CATGSGGSYNEQFF

clone_size: .
v_call: TRBV2
j_call: TRBJ2-5
d_call: .
cdr3_nt: TGTGCCAGCAGTGGAAGAATTCTAGTACAAGAGACCCAGTACTTC
cdr3_aa: CASSGRILVQETQYF

clone_size: .
v_call: TRBV5-1
j_call: TRBJ2-2
d_call: .
cdr3_nt: TGCGCCAGCAGCGGGGCGACAGGCAGCACCGGGGAGCTGTTTTTT
cdr3_aa: CASSGATGSTGELFF

clone_size: .
v_call: TRBV6-6
j_call: TRBJ2-5
d_call: TRBD1
cdr3_nt: TGTGCCAGCAGTACTCCTCAAGGGACAGGAGAGACCCAGTACTTC
cdr3_aa: CASSTPQGTGETQYF

clone_size: .
v_call: TRBV15
j_call: TRBJ2-2
d_call: .
cdr3_nt: TGTGCCACCAAAAAACAGGCAATCACCGGGGAGCTGTTTTTT
cdr3_aa: CATKKQAITGELFF

clone_size: .
v_call: TRBV2
j_call: TRBJ1-1
d_call: .
cdr3_nt: TGTGCCAGCAGTGAAGTTAGGACTGAAGCTTTCTTT
cdr3_aa: CASSEVRTEAFF

clone_size: once
v_call: TRBV27
j_call: TRBJ1-2
d_call: .
cdr3_nt: TGTGCCAGCAGGGAAGGGTTTGGGTATGGCTACACCTTC
cdr3_aa: CASREGFGYGYTF

clone_size: few
v_call: TRBV7-3
j_call: TRBJ2-3
d_call: .
cdr3_nt: TGTGCCAGCAGCTCCGGGGCTACGGATACGCAGTATTTT
cdr3_aa: CASSSGATDTQYF

clone_size: .
v_call: TRBV14
j_call: TRBJ1-5
d_call: .
cdr3_nt: TGTGCCAGCAGCCAAGGTATTAATCAGCCCCAGCATTTT
cdr3_aa: CASSQGINQPQHF

clone_size: .
v_call: TRBV28
j_call: TRBJ1-2
d_call: .
cdr3_nt: TGTGCCAGCACCTCCACACAGGGAATAAGTGGCTACACCTTC
cdr3_aa: CASTSTQGISGYTF

clone_size: .
v_call: TRBV14
j_call: TRBJ2-3
d_call: .
cdr3_nt: TGTGCCAGCAGCCAAGATATTAGAGCAAGGGGTCTCACAGATACGCAGTATTTT
cdr3_aa: CASSQDIRARGLTDTQYF

clone_size: .
v_call: TRBV18
j_call: TRBJ2-3
d_call: TRBD1
cdr3_nt: TGTGCCAGCTCACCATTGGACAGGGGGTCCACAGATACGCAGTATTTT
cdr3_aa: CASSPLDRGSTDTQYF

clone_size: once
v_call: TRBV5-1
j_call: TRBJ2-5
d_call: TRBD1
cdr3_nt: TGCGCCAGCAGCCCCGGGACAGGGGCAGGGCAAGAGACCCAGTACTTC
cdr3_aa: CASSPGTGAGQETQYF

clone_size: .
v_call: TRBV4-2
j_call: TRBJ1-1
d_call: .
cdr3_nt: TGTGCCAGCAGCCAATGGGCCCTAAACAGGGCGGCCTCGAGAAACACTGAAGCTTTCTTT
cdr3_aa: CASSQWALNRAASRNTEAFF

clone_size: once
v_call: TRBV7-2
j_call: TRBJ2-3
d_call: TRBD2
cdr3_nt: TGTGCCAGCAGCAGAGGGACTAGCGCGTCTACGCAGTATTTT
cdr3_aa: CASSRGTSASTQYF

clone_size: .
v_call: TRBV29-1
j_call: TRBJ2-1
d_call: TRBD1
cdr3_nt: TGCAGCGCGGGGACAGCCCCCAATGAGCAGTTCTTC
cdr3_aa: CSAGTAPNEQFF

clone_size: .
v_call: TRBV29-1
j_call: TRBJ1-2
d_call: .
cdr3_nt: TGCAGCGGTGCAAAGTCGGGAGGCTACACCTTC
cdr3_aa: CSGAKSGGYTF

clone_size: .
v_call: TRBV7-8
j_call: TRBJ2-2
d_call: .
cdr3_nt: TGTGCCAGCAGCTTAGGTGTAGGGGGACGATACACCGGGGAGCTGTTTTTT
cdr3_aa: CASSLGVGGRYTGELFF

clone_size: .
v_call: TRBV5-6
j_call: TRBJ2-7
d_call: TRBD1
cdr3_nt: TGTGCCAGCAGCTTCAGGGGGCGGTACGAGCAGTACTTC
cdr3_aa: CASSFRGRYEQYF

clone_size: few
v_call: TRBV5-4
j_call: TRBJ2-1
d_call: TRBD1
cdr3_nt: TGTGCCAGCAGCAACCCCCCGGGACAGGGACCTAATGAGCAGTTCTTC
cdr3_aa: CASSNPPGQGPNEQFF

clone_size: once
v_call: TRBV5-1
j_call: TRBJ2-1
d_call: TRBD1
cdr3_nt: TGCGCCAGCAGCTCGTTGACAGGGCATGGCGAGCAGTTCTTC
cdr3_aa: CASSSLTGHGEQFF

clone_size: .
v_call: TRBV6-5
j_call: TRBJ2-5
d_call: .
cdr3_nt: TGTGCCAGCAGTTACCTGGGGTCCCAGTACTTC
cdr3_aa: CASSYLGSQYF

clone_size: .
v_call: TRBV6-5
j_call: TRBJ1-4
d_call: .
cdr3_nt: TGTGCCAGCAGTGACGATGAAAAACTGTTTTTT
cdr3_aa: CASSDDEKLFF